Below are 2 T cell receptor beta chains sequenced from a single sample in a study of CD8 T cells in Susac syndrome. cDNA came from about 0.5 to 1 ug RNA primed by random hexamers. TCRdb reprocessed the immunoSEQ multiplex PCR reads with MiXCR, giving one entry per CDR3 protein. The sample shows nearly 110,000 distinct CDR3 sequences, 94% of them seen only once. Specimen: CD8+ T cells from PBMCs. The receptor set was obtained from a human donor with Susac syndrome.

The rearrangement links TRBV9 to TRBJ1-2, with D maybe TRBD1 (6 bases). CDR3 length equals 15 residues. Germline V CDR1 and CDR2: SGDLS, YYNGEE. The V end lost 4 bases, the J end lost 0 bases, and 13 bases lay between the germline ends. CDR3 protein: CASSPTDRANYGYTF. DNA for the CDR3: TGTGCCAGCAGCCCGACGGACAGAGCTAACTATGGCTACACCTTC.

The rearrangement uses TRBV5-6 and TRBJ1-2, with D tentatively TRBD1 (6 bases). CDR1 is SGHDT and CDR2 is YYEEEE in the germline V gene. This CDR3 contains 13 residues. Deletions cut 2 bases from V and 7 bases from J, with 12 bases between. The CDR3 bases are TGTGCCAGCAGCTTCGGCAGGGGCCCTGGCTACACCTTC. Translated: CASSFGRGPGYTF.